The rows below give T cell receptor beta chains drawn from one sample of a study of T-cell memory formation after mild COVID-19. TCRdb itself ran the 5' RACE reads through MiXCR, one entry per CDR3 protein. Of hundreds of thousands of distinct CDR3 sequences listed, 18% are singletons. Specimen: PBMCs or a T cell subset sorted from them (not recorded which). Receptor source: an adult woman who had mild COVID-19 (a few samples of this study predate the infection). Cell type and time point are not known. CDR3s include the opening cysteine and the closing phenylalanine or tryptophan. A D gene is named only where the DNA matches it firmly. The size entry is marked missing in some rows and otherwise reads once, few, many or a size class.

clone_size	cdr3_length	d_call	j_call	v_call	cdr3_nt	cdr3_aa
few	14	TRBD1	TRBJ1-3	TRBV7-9	TGTGCCAGCAGCCGACAGGGTACGGGAAACACCATATATTTT	CASSRQGTGNTIYF
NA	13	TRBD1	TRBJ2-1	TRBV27	TGTGCCAGCAGCAGGGGGTCTGGCTATGAGCAGTTCTTC	CASSRGSGYEQFF
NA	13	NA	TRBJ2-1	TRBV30	TGTGCCTGGAGTATGACTCTCTACAATGAGCAGTTCTTC	CAWSMTLYNEQFF
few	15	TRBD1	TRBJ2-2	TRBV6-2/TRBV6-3	TGTGCCAGCAGCGGGACAGGGGGCGACACCGGGGAGCTGTTTTTT	CASSGTGGDTGELFF
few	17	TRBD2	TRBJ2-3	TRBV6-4	TGTGCCAGCAGAGCGATCGGGACTAGCGGTGCGAGCGATACGCAGTATTTT	CASRAIGTSGASDTQYF
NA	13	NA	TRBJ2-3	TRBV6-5	TGTGCCAGCAGTCCTCCGGTCACAGATACGCAGTATTTT	CASSPPVTDTQYF
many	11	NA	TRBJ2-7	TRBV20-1	TGCAGTGCTTGGAGCTCCTACGAGCAGTACTTC	CSAWSSYEQYF
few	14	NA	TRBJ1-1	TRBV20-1	TGCAGTGCTATAGGGGACACATTCCACACTGAAGCTTTCTTT	CSAIGDTFHTEAFF
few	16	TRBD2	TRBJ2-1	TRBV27	TGTGCCAGCAGTCCGCCCCTAGCGGGAGTCTACAATGAGCAGTTCTTC	CASSPPLAGVYNEQFF
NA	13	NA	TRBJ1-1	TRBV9	TGTGCCAGCAGCGTAGCCCCGCAGGGGGAAGCTTTCTTT	CASSVAPQGEAFF
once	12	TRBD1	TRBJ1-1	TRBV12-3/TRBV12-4	TGTGCCAGCAGTCCCTGGACAGGGCAAGCTTTCTTT	CASSPWTGQAFF
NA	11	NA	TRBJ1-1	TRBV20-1	TGCAGTGCTAACGTACGGGTAGAAGCTTTCTTT	CSANVRVEAFF
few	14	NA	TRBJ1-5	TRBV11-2	TGTGCCAGCAGCTTAGAGGACGGTCGGGGGCTCCAGCATTTT	CASSLEDGRGLQHF
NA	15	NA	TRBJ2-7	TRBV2	TGTGCCAGCAGTGATGGGAGACAGCGCTTTTACGAGCAGTACTTC	CASSDGRQRFYEQYF
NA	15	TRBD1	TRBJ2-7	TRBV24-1	TGTGCCACCAGTGATTCATCGACAGGGACCTACGAGCAGTACTTC	CATSDSSTGTYEQYF
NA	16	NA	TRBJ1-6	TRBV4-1	TGCGCCAGCAGCCCAGAACCCTTCAAGGGAAATTCACCCCTCCACTTT	CASSPEPFKGNSPLHF
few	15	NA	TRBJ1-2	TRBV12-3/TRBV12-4	TGTGCCAGCAGCTTTTCCTCACGGGGGGACTATGGCTACACCTTC	CASSFSSRGDYGYTF
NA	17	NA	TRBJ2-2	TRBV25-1	TGTGCCAGCAGTGCCATTATGGCCGTAAGGGACACCGGGGAGCTGTTTTTT	CASSAIMAVRDTGELFF
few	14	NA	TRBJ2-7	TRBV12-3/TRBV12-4	TGTGCCAGCAGTTGGTCAGGGACTTTGTACGAGCAGTACTTC	CASSWSGTLYEQYF
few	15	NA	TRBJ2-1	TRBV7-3	TGTGCCAGCAGCCCCCACTTGGCGCCATACAATGAGCAGTTCTTC	CASSPHLAPYNEQFF
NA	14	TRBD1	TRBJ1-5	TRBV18	TGTGCCAGCTCCCCCCGGACAGGGAATCAGCCCCAGCATTTT	CASSPRTGNQPQHF
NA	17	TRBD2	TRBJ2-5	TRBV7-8	TGTGCCAGCAGCTTAAAACTAGCGGGAGGGGCCCAAGAGACCCAGTACTTC	CASSLKLAGGAQETQYF
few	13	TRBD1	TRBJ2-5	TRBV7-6	TGTGCCAGCAGCAGGGACAGGAAAAAGACCCAGTACTTC	CASSRDRKKTQYF
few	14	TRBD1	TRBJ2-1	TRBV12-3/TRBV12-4	TGTGCCAGCAGGACAGGGGGCGCATCAAATGAGCAGTTCTTC	CASRTGGASNEQFF
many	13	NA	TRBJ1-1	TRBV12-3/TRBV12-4	TGTGCCAGCAGTTTAGGGGGGGGCACTGAAGCTTTCTTT	CASSLGGGTEAFF
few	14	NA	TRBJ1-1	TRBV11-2	TGTGCCAGCAGCTTAGATCCAGGGAGCACTGAAGCTTTCTTT	CASSLDPGSTEAFF
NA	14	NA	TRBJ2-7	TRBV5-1	TGCGCCAGCAGCTTGGGGGACATATCCTACGAGCAGTACTTC	CASSLGDISYEQYF
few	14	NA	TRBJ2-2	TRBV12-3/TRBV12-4	TGTGCCAGCAGTTACAACCCCAACACCGGGGAGCTGTTTTTT	CASSYNPNTGELFF
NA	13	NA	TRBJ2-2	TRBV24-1	TGTGCCACCAGTGATTTAGTCGCAGGGGAGCTGTTTTTT	CATSDLVAGELFF
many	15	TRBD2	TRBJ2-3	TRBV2	TGTGCCAGCAGTGAAGATAGCGGGAGTGCAGATACGCAGTATTTT	CASSEDSGSADTQYF
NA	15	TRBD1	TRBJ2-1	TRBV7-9	TGTGCCAGCAGCTTAGGGGACAGGGGGATCGATGAGCAGTTCTTC	CASSLGDRGIDEQFF
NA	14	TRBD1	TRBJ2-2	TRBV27	TGTGCCAGCAGAGGGACAGGGTCCACCGGGGAGCTGTTTTTT	CASRGTGSTGELFF
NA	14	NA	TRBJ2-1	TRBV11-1	TGTGCCAGCAGCTTAACTGGGGGTGAAAATGAGCAGTTCTTC	CASSLTGGENEQFF
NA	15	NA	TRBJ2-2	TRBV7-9	TGTGCCAGCAGCCCGAGAGGGCAGAACACCGGGGAGCTGTTTTTT	CASSPRGQNTGELFF
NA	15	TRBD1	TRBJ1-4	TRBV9	TGTGCCAGCAGCCCGGGGGACAGGACTAATGAAAAACTGTTTTTT	CASSPGDRTNEKLFF
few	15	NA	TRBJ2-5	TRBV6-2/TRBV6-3	TGTGCCAGCAGTCACCAGACCGGGGGAAAAGAGACCCAGTACTTC	CASSHQTGGKETQYF
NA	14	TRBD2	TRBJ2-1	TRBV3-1	TGTGCCAGCAGAACTAGCGGGTTCTACAATGAGCAGTTCTTC	CASRTSGFYNEQFF
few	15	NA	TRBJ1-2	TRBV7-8	TGTGCCAGCAGCTTTGTGGACAGTGATAACTATGGCTACACCTTC	CASSFVDSDNYGYTF
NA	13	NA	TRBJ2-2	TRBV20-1	TGCAGTGCTAGAAGCTTGGGGGCCGGGGAGCTGTTTTTT	CSARSLGAGELFF
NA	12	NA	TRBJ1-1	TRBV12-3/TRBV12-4	TGTGCCAGATCTCTAGGGAACACTGAAGCTTTCTTT	CARSLGNTEAFF
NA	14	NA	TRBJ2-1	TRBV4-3	TGCGCCAGCAGCCAAGTCGTCGGCCGGGATGAGCAGTTCTTC	CASSQVVGRDEQFF
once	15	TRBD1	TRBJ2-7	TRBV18	TGTGCCAGCTCACGGGGGACAGGGAGTAACTACGAGCAGTACTTC	CASSRGTGSNYEQYF
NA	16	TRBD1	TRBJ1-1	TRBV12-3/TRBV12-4	TGTGCCAGCAGTTTAGGGCAGGGGGCGCGGGACACTGAAGCTTTCTTT	CASSLGQGARDTEAFF
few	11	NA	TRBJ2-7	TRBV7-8	TGTGCCAGCAGCTTAAGGGCAGGCCAGTACTTC	CASSLRAGQYF
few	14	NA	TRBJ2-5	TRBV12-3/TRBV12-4	TGTGCCAGCAGTTTAAGGGACAATACGGAGACCCAGTACTTC	CASSLRDNTETQYF
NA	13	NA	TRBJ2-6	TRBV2	TGTGCCAGCACAACGCAAGGGGCCAACGTCCTGACTTTC	CASTTQGANVLTF
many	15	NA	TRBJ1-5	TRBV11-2	TGTGCCAGCAGCCCGCTTGGGGAAGGGAATCAGCCCCAGCATTTT	CASSPLGEGNQPQHF
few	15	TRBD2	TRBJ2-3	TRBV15	TGTGCCACCAGCAGATCCGGGACTAGCAGAGATACGCAGTATTTT	CATSRSGTSRDTQYF
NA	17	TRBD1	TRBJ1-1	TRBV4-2	TGTGCCAGCAGCCACCGGGGAAACAGGGGGCGAAAGACTGAAGCTTTCTTT	CASSHRGNRGRKTEAFF
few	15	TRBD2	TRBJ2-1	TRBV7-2	TGTGCCAGCAGCTTAGGGGGCGGGAGGGCCAATGAGCAGTTCTTC	CASSLGGGRANEQFF
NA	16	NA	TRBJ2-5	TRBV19	TGTGCCAGTAGTAAAGGGGACGGAGAGTTTCAAGAGACCCAGTACTTC	CASSKGDGEFQETQYF
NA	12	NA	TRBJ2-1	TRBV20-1	TGCAGTGCTAGCTCCCAGTACAATGAGCAGTTCTTC	CSASSQYNEQFF